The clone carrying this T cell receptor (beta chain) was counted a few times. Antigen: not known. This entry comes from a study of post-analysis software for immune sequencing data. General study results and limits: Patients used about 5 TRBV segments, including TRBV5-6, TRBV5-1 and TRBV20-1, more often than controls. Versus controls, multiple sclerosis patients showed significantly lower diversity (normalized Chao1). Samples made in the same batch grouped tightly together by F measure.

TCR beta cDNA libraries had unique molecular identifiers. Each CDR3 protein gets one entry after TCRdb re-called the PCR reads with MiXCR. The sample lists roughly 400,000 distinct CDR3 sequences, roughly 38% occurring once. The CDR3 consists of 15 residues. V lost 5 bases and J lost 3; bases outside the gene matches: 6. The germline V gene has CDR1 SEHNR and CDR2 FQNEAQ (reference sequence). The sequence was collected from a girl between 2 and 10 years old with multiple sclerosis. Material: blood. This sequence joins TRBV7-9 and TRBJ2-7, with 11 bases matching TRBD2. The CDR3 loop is CASSGGLAENYEQYF. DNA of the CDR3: TGTGCCAGCAGCGGGGGACTAGCGGAAAACTACGAGCAGTACTTC. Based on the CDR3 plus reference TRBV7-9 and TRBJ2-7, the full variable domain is DTGVSQNPRHKITKRGQNVTFRCDPISEHNRLYWYRQTLGQGPEFLTYFQNEAQLEKSRLLSDRFSAERPKGSFSTLEIQRTEQGDSAMYLCASSGGLAENYEQYFGPGTRLTVT.